This TCR beta chain came from a study of blood T cell repertoires in COVID-19. Study-level information: Acute-phase and convalescent COVID-19 samples originated in the United States, Italy and Spain. PBMCs, B-cell-depleted T cells, or T cells provided the cDNA or gDNA that made up the material.

The V end lost 6 bases, the J end lost 0 bases, and 14 bases lay between the germline ends. Germline V gene lookup returns CDR1 SQVTM and CDR2 ANQGSEA. The CDR3 has 14 amino acids. Authors' processing steps: The assay estimated nucleated cells by amplifying reference gene primers. Assay: immunoSEQ multiplex PCR; the TCRdb copy retains only in-frame clones and omits some. Clone size and the V and J calls come from that table; the DNA yielded D and trimming. The data hold some 400,000 clones, with roughly four fifths observed a single time. The sample comprised peripheral blood. The sequence derives from a human donor with acute or convalescent COVID-19. The donor label of this sample is uncertain. The rearrangement joins TRBV29-1 to TRBJ1-1; no clear D gene. CDR3 sequence: CSVERAVVNTEAFF. The DNA of the CDR3 is TGCAGCGTAGAGCGTGCAGTCGTGAACACTGAAGCTTTCTTT.